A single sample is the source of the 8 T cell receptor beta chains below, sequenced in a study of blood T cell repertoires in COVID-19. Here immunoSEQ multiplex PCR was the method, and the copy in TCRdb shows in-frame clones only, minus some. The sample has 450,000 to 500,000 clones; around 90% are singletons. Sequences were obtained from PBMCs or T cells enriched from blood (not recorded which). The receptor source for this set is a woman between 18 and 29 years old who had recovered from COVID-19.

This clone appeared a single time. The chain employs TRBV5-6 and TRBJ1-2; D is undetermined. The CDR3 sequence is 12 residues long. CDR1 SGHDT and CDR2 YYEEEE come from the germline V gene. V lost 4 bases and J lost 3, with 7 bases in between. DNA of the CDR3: TGTGCCAGCAGCACGGGGTACTATGGCTACACCTTC. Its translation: CASSTGYYGYTF.

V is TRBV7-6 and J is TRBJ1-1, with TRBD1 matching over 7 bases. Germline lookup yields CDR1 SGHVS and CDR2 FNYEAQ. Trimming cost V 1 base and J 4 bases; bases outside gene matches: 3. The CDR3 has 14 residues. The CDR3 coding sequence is TGTGCCAGCAGCTTAGGAGGGGGCGGCACTGAAGCTTTCTTT. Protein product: CASSLGGGGTEAFF. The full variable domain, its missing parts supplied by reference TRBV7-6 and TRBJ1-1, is GAGVSQSPRYKVTKRGQDVALRCDPISGHVSLYWYRQALGQGPEFLTYFNYEAQQDKSGLPNDRFSAERPEGSISTLTIQRTEQRDSAMYRCASSLGGGGTEAFFGQGTRLTVV.

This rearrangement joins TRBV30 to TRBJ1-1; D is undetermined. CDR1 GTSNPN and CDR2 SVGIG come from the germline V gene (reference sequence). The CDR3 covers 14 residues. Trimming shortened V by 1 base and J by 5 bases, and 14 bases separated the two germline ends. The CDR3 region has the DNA TGTGCCTGGAGTGAAAGGGAGGGCTGGACTGAAGCTTTCTTT. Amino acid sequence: CAWSEREGWTEAFF.

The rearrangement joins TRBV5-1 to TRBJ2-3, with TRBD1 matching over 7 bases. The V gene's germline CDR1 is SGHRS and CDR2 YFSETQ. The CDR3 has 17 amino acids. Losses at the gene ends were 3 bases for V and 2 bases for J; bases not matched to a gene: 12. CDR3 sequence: CASSSPGEGAATDTQYF. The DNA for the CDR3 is TGCGCCAGCAGCTCCCCGGGTGAGGGGGCTGCCACAGATACGCAGTATTTT.

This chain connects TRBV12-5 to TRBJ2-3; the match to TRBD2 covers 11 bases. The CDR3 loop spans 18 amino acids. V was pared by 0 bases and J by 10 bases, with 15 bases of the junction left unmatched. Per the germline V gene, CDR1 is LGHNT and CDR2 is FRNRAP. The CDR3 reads CASGLVPDGSGGAAAQYF. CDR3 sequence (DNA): TGTGCTAGTGGTTTGGTACCTGATGGTAGCGGGGGGGCCGCAGCGCAGTATTTT.

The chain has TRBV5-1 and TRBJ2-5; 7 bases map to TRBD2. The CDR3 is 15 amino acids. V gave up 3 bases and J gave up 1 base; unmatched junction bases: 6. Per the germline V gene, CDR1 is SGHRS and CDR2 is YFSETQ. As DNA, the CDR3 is TGCGCCAGCAGCTCTCCCGCGGGGGTCCAAGAGACCCAGTACTTC. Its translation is CASSSPAGVQETQYF.

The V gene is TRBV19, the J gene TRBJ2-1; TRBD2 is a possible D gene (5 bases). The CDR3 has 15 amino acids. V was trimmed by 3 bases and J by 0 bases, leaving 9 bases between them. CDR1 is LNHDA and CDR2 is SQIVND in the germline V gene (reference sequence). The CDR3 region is CASSIGIGSYNEQFF. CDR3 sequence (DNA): TGTGCCAGTAGTATCGGGATCGGCTCCTACAATGAGCAGTTCTTC.

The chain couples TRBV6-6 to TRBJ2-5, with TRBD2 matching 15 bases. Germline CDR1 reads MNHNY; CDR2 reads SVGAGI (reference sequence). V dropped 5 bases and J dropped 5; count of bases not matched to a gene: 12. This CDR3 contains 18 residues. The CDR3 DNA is TGTGCCAGCAGTCCGCGGACTAGCGGGGGGGCCGTCCCGGAGACCCAGTACTTC. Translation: CASSPRTSGGAVPETQYF.